This T cell receptor (beta chain) was identified during a study of T cell changes during pregnancy in multiple sclerosis. The CDR3 is 17 amino acids. Germline values: CDR1 SNHLY, CDR2 FYNNEI. V gave up 6 bases and J gave up 7 bases; unmatched junction bases: 14. The assay was immunoSEQ multiplex PCR, and TCRdb's table has in-frame clones only and misses some. The table records more than 80,000 clones, 92% of them present only once. Specimen: peripheral blood, collected in the first trimester of pregnancy. The J gene is TRBJ2-1, the V gene TRBV2; 11 bases align to TRBD2. The TCR was taken from a female donor with multiple sclerosis, enrolled in a pregnancy study. The CDR3 sequence: CASSPGRLAGQWNEQFF. For the CDR3, the DNA is TGTGCCAGCAGCCCGGGCCGACTAGCGGGACAGTGGAATGAGCAGTTCTTC.